This TCR beta chain appears in the sequencing data of a study of early T cells in non-severe SARS-CoV-2 infection. Study context: RNA in bulk from unsorted whole blood was sequenced, and chains were unpaired.

Study-wide points: VDJdb matches were skewed toward anti-spike CD8 T cell responses.

This CDR3 has 14 residues. V dropped 5 bases and J dropped 3 bases, with 10 bases sitting between them. Comments on this clonotype: Its antigen is currently unknown.

Researchers tagged individual cDNA molecules with unique molecular identifiers. From the 5' RACE reads, TCRdb called clonotypes with MiXCR, one entry per CDR3 protein. Here the sample spans tens of thousands of distinct CDR3 sequences, roughly 7.1% being singletons. Here the sequenced sample was whole blood, taken at baseline. The TCR originated in an adult who was a healthcare worker with PCR-confirmed SARS-CoV-2 infection or an uninfected control (not recorded which). The chain is built from TRBV12-3 or TRBV12-4 and TRBJ2-2, with TRBD1 as a possible D gene (6 bases). CDR3 DNA sequence: TGTGCCAGCAGTCAAGGGGGAGACACCGGGGAGCTGTTTTTT. Protein sequence: CASSQGGDTGELFF.